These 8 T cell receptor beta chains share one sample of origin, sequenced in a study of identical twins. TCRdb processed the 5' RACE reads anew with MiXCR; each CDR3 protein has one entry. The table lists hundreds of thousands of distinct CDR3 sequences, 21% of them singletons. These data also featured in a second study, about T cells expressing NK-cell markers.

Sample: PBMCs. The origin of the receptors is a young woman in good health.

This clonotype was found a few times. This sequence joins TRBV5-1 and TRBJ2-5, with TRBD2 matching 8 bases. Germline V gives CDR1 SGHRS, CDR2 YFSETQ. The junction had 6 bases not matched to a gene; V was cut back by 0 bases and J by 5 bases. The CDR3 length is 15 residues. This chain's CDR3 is CASSLGTSQTETQYF. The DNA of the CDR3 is TGCGCCAGCAGCTTGGGGACTAGCCAAACGGAGACCCAGTACTTC.

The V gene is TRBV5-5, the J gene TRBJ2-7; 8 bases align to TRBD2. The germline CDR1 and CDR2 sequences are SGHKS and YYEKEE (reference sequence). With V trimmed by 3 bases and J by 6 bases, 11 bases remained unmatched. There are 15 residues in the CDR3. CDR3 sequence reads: CASSYRGGLLFEQYF. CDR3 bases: TGTGCCAGCAGCTACCGGGGGGGCCTCCTTTTCGAGCAGTACTTC.

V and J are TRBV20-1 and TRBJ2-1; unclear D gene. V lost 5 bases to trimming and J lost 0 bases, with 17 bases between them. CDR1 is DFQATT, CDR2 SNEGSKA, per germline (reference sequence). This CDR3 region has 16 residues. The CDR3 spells CSAENPTGYSYNEQFF. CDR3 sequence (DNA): TGCAGTGCTGAGAATCCAACTGGGTACTCCTACAATGAGCAGTTCTTC.

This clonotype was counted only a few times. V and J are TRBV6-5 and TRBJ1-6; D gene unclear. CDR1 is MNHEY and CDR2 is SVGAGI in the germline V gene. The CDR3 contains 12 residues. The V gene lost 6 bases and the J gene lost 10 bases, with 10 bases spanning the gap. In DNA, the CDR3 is TGTGCCAGCAGAAAGGAGGGATCACCCCTCCACTTT. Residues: CASRKEGSPLHF.

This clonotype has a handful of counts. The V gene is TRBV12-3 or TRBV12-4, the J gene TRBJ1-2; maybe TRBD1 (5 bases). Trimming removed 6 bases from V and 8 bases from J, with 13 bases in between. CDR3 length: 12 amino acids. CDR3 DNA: TGTGCCAGCAGCAGGGACTTCATAGGCTACACCTTC. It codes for CASSRDFIGYTF.

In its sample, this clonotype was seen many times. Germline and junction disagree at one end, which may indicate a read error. The CDR3 loop is CASSLTSGGNNEQFF. The CDR3 DNA reads TGTGCCAGCAGCCTAACTAGCGGAGGGAACAATGAGCAGTTCTTC. J is TRBJ2-1 and V is TRBV5-1; 8 nucleotides line up with TRBD2. This CDR3 contains 15 residues. CDR1 is SGHRS and CDR2 is YFSETQ in the germline V gene.

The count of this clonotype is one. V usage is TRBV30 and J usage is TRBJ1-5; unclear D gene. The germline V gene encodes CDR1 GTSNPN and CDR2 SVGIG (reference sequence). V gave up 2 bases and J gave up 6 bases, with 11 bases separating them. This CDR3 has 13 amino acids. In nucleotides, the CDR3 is TGTGCCTGGAGTATCGGCCGGGGTCAGCCCCAGCATTTT. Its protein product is CAWSIGRGQPQHF.

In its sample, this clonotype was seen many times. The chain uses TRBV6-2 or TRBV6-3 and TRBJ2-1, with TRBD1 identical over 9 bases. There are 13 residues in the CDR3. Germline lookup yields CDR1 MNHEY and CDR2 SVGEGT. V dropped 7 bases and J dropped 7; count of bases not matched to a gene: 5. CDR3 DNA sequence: TGTGCCAGCACCAGGGACAGGGTTAATGAGCAGTTCTTC. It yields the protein CASTRDRVNEQFF.